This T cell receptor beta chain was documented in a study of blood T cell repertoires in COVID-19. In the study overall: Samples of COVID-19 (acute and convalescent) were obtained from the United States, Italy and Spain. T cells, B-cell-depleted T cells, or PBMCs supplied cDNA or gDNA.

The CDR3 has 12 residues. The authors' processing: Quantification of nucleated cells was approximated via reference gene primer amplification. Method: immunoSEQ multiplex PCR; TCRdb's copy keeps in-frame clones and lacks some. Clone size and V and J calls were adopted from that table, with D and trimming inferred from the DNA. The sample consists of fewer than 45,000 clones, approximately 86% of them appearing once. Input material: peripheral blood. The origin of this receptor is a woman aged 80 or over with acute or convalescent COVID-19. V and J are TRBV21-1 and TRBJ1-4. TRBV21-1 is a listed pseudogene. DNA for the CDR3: TGTGCCAGCAGCAAGGGGGGTGAAAAACTGCTTTTT. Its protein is CASSKGGEKLLF.